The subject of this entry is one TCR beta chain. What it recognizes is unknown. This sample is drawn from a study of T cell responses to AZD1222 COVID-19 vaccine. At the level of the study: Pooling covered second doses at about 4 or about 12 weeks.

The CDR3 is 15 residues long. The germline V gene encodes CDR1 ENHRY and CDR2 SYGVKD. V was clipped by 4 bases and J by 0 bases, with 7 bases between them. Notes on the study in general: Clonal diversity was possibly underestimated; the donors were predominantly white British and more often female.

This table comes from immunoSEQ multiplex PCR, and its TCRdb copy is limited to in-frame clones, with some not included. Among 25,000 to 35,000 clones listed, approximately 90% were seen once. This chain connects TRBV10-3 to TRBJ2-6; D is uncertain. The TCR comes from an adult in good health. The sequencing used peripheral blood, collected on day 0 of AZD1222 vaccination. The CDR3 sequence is CAISGVSSGANVLTF. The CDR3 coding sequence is TGTGCCATCAGTGGGGTTTCCTCTGGGGCCAACGTCCTGACTTTC.